This T cell receptor (beta chain) was recorded in a study of cytomegalovirus exposure and HLA in healthy donors. Study findings and constraints: Listed as cytomegalovirus-associated were 150 to 200 TCR beta chains.

The CDR3 length is 16 residues. The V and J ends lost 4 bases and 1 base respectively, with 14 bases between them. From germline, CDR1 is SGHRS and CDR2 YFSETQ. As for this clone: Its target is unknown.

The PCR contained 60 Vbeta and 13 Jbeta primers. Sequencing was performed with immunoSEQ multiplex PCR; in TCRdb, only in-frame clones are kept and a portion is missing. The data show roughly 77,000 clones, and the top ten clones hold approximately 3.9%. This sequence originates from a female donor in good health and CMV-seropositive. The source material was PBMCs. The chain recombines TRBV5-1 with TRBJ1-4; D perhaps matches TRBD1 (5 bases). DNA for the CDR3: TGCGCCAGCAGCCGGGGGACTCCCCGAACTAATGAAAAACTGTTTTTT. It specifies CASSRGTPRTNEKLFF.